A single sample gave rise to the 6 T cell receptor beta chains below, sequenced in a study of brain T cells in children with intractable seizures. Produced via immunoSEQ multiplex PCR; TCRdb's table is partial and in-frame only. Of tens of thousands of clones in the sample, approximately 89% were seen once. This specimen was peripheral blood, taken at surgery. The origin of the receptors is a girl aged 2 to 10 with Rasmussen encephalitis and intractable seizures.

The V gene is TRBV3-1 (or the pseudogene TRBV3-2), the J gene TRBJ2-5, with D possibly TRBD2 on 5 matching bases. CDR1 is LGHDT, CDR2 YNNKEL, per germline (reference sequence). CDR3 length equals 13 residues. With 0 bases removed from V and 3 bases from J, the gap between germline ends came to 5 bases. The CDR3 DNA sequence: TGTGCCAGCAGCCAAGACGGGGAAGAGACCCAGTACTTC. Residues: CASSQDGEETQYF.

This clone has just one count. The chain carries TRBV18 and TRBJ2-2; 8 bases match TRBD1. CDR1 is KGHSH, CDR2 LQKENI, per germline. CDR3 length: 17 amino acids. The V gene end was trimmed by 6 bases and the J gene end by 0 bases; junction bases not matched to a gene: 9. The DNA for the CDR3 is TGTGCCAGCTCCCTTAAAACAGGGGGGACGAACACCGGGGAGCTGTTTTTT. Its protein is CASSLKTGGTNTGELFF. Drawing the rest from reference TRBV18 and TRBJ2-2, the complete variable domain is NAGVMQNPRHLVRRRGQEARLRCSPMKGHSHVYWYRQLPEEGLKFMVYLQKENIIDESGMPKERFSAEFPKEGPSILRIQQVVRGDSAAYFCASSLKTGGTNTGELFFGEGSRLTVL.

The chain uses TRBV6-1 and TRBJ1-2; D is uncertain. Germline V lookup: CDR1 MNHNS, CDR2 SASEGT. Trimming removed 0 bases at V and 4 bases at J, with 3 bases between. This CDR3 has 12 amino acids. The CDR3 loop reads CASSEASYGYTF. For the CDR3, the DNA is TGTGCCAGCAGTGAAGCTTCCTATGGCTACACCTTC.

The chain couples TRBV30 to TRBJ1-5; D unresolved. Trimming removed 0 bases at V and 4 bases at J, with 7 bases between. Germline V gives CDR1 GTSNPN, CDR2 SVGIG (reference sequence). The CDR3 extends over 13 amino acids. CDR3 in DNA: TGTGCCTGGAGTGTATCAGTGAATCAGCCCCAGCATTTT. Its protein is CAWSVSVNQPQHF.

The V and J genes are TRBV6-7 and TRBJ1-1; D may be TRBD1 (5 bases). TRBV6-7 is marked as an open reading frame, function uncertain. This CDR3 spans 16 amino acids. Trimming took off 11 bases at V and 0 bases at J, with 22 bases between the two ends. The DNA for the CDR3 is TGTGCCCTTCCCGGGGCGGGTAACCCCATGAACACTGAAGCTTTCTTT. Its translation is CALPGAGNPMNTEAFF.

The V gene is TRBV6-5, the J gene TRBJ1-4; 7 bases are shared with TRBD1. Germline V CDR1 and CDR2: MNHEY, SVGAGI. The CDR3 is 13 amino acids. V dropped 8 bases and J dropped 5; count of bases not matched to a gene: 5. The CDR3 loop is CASAGTANEKLFF. In DNA, the CDR3 is TGTGCCAGCGCCGGGACAGCGAATGAAAAACTGTTTTTT.